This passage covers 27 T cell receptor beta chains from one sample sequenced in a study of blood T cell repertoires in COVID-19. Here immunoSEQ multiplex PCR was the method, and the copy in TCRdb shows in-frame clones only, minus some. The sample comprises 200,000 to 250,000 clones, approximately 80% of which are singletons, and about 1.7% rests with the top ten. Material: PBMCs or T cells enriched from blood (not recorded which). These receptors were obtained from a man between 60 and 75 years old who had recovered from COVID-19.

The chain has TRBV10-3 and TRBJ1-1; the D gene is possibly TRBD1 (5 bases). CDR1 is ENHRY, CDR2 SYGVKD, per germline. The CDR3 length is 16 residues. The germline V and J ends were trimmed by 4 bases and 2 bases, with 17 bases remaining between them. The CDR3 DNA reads TGTGCCATCAGTGTGTCGAAATTTGGACATAACACTGAAGCTTTCTTT. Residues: CAISVSKFGHNTEAFF.

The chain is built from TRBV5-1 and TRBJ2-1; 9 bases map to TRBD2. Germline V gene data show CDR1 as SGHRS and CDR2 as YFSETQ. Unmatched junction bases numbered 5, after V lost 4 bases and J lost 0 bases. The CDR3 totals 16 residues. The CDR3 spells CASSASGDSSYNEQFF. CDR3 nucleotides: TGCGCCAGCAGCGCTAGCGGGGATAGCTCCTACAATGAGCAGTTCTTC. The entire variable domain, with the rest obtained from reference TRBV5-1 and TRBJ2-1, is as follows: KAGVTQTPRYLIKTRGQQVTLSCSPISGHRSVSWYQQTPGQGLQFLFEYFSETQRNKGNFPGRFSGRQFSNSRSEMNVSTLELGDSALYLCASSASGDSSYNEQFFGPGTRLTVL.

The CDR3 sequence: CASSPSTGKSTEAFF. The CDR3 region has the DNA TGTGCCAGCAGTCCTTCGACGGGTAAGAGCACTGAAGCTTTCTTT. The chain combines TRBV27 with TRBJ1-1; D gene ambiguous. Germline CDR1 is MNHEY and CDR2 is SMNVEV (reference sequence). The CDR3 contains 15 residues. V was pared by 5 bases and J by 4 bases, with 17 bases between.

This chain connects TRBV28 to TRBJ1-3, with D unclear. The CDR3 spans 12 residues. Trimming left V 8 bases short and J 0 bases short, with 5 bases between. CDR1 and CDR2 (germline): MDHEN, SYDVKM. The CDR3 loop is CASRPSGNTIYF. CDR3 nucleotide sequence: TGTGCCAGCCGTCCCTCTGGAAACACCATATATTTT.

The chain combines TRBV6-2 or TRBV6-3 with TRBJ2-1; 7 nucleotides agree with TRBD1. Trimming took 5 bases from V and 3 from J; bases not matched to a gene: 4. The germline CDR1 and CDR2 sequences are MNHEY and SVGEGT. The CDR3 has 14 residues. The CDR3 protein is CASSLRDSYNEQFF. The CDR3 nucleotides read TGTGCCAGCAGTCTCCGGGACAGCTACAATGAGCAGTTCTTC.

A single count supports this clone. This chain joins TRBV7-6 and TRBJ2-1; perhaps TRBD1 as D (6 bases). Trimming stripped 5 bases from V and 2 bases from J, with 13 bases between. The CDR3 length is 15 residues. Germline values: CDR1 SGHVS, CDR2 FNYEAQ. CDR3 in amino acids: CASSPGRDTYNEQFF. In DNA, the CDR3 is TGTGCCAGCAGCCCGGGACGGGACACCTACAATGAGCAGTTCTTC.

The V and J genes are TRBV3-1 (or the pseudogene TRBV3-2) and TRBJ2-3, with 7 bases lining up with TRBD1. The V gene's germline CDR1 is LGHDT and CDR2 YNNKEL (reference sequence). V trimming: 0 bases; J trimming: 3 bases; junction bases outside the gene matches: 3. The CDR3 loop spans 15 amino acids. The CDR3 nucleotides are TGTGCCAGCAGCCAAGATAACAGGGGAACAGATACGCAGTATTTT. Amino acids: CASSQDNRGTDTQYF.

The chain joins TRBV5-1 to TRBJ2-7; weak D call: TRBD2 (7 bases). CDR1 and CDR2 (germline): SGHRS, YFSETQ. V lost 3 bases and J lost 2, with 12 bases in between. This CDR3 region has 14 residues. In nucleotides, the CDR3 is TGCGCCAGCAGCTGGGGGGGACAAACCTACGAGCAGTACTTC. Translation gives CASSWGGQTYEQYF.

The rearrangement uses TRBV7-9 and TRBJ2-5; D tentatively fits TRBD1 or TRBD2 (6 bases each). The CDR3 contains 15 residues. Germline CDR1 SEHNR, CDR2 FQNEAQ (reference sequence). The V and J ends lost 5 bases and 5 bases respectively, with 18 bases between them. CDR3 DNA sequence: TGTGCCAGCAGCGTAGGGGGGTGCGGGGCGGAGACCCAGTACTTC. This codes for CASSVGGCGAETQYF.

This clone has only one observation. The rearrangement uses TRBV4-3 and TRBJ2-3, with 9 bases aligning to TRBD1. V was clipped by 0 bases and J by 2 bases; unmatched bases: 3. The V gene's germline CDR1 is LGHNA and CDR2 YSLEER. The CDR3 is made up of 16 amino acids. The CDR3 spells CASSQDWTGVTDTQYF. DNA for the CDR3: TGCGCCAGCAGCCAAGATTGGACAGGGGTCACAGATACGCAGTATTTT.

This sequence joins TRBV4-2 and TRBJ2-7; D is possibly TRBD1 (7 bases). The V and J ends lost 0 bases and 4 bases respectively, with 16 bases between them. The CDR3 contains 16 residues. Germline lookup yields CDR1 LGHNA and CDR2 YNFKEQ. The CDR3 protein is CASSQDLGGGKYEQYF. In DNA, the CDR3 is TGTGCCAGCAGCCAAGATCTTGGAGGGGGCAAGTACGAGCAGTACTTC.

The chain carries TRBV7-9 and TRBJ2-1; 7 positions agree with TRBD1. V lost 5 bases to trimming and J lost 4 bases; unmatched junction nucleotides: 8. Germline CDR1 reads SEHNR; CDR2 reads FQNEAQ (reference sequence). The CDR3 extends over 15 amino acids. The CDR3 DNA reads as TGTGCCAGCAGCCCATTGACAGGGTCATACAATGAGCAGTTCTTC. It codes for CASSPLTGSYNEQFF.

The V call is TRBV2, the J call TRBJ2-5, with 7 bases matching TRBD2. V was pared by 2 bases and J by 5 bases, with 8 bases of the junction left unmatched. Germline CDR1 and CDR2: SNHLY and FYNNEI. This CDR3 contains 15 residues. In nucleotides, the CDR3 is TGTGCCAGCAGTGAAACGGAGCGGGGCTGGGAGACCCAGTACTTC. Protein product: CASSETERGWETQYF. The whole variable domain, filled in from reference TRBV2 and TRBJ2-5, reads EPEVTQTPSHQVTQMGQEVILRCVPISNHLYFYWYRQILGQKVEFLVSFYNNEISEKSEIFDDQFSVERPDGSNFTLKIRSTKLEDSAMYFCASSETERGWETQYFGPGTRLLVL.

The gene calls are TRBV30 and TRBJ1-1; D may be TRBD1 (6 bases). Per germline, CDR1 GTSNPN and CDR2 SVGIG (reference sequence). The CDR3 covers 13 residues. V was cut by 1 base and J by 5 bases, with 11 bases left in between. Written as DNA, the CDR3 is TGTGCCTGGAGTGGGTTCAGGGGAACTGAAGCTTTCTTT. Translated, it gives CAWSGFRGTEAFF.

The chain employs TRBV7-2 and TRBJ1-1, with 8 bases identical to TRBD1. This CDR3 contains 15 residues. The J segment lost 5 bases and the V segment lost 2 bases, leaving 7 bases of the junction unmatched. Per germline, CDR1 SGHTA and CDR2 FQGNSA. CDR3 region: CASSLQTGVRTEAFF. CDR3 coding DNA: TGTGCCAGCAGCTTACAGACAGGGGTTAGGACTGAAGCTTTCTTT.

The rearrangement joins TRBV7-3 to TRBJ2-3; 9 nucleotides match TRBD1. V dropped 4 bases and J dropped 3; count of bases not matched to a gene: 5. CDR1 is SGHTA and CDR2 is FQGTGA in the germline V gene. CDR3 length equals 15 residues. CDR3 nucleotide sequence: TGTGCCAGCAGCTCCGGGACAGGGCTTACAGATACGCAGTATTTT. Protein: CASSSGTGLTDTQYF.

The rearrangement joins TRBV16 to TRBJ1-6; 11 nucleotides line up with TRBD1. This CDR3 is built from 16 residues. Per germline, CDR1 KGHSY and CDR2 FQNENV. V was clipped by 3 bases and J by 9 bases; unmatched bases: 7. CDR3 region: CASSQKTGQGGSPLHF. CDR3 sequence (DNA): TGTGCCAGCAGCCAGAAGACGGGACAGGGGGGTTCACCCCTCCACTTT.

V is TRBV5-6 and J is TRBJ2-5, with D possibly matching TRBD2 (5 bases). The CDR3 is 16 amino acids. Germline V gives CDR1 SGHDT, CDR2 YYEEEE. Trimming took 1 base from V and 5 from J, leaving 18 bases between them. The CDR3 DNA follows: TGTGCCAGCAGCTTGTTGCGGACTGCCCCCATGGAGACCCAGTACTTC. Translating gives CASSLLRTAPMETQYF.

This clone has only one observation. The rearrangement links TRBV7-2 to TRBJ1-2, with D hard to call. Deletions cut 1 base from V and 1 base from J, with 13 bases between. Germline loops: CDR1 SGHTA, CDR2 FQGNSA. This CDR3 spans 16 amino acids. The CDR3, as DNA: TGTGCCAGCAGCTTAGATTCCGACACCAGTAACTATGGCTACACCTTC. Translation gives CASSLDSDTSNYGYTF.

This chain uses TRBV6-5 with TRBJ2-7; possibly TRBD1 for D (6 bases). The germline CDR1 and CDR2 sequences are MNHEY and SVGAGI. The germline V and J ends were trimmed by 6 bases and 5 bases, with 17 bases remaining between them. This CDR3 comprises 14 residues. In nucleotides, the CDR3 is TGTGCCAGCAGCCGGGACATCCCCCCCCACGAGCAGTACTTC. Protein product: CASSRDIPPHEQYF.

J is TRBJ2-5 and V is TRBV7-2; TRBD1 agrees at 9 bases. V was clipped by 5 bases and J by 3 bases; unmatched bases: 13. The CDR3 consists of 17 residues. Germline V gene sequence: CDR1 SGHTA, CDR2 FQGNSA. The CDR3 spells CASSPQRGTGREETQYF. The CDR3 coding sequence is TGTGCCAGCAGCCCACAACGGGGGACAGGGAGAGAAGAGACCCAGTACTTC.

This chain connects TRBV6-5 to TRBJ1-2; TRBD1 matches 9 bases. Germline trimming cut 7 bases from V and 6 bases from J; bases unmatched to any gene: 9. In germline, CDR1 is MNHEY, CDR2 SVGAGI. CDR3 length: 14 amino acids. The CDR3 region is CASNLQGAYDGYTF. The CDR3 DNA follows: TGTGCCAGCAACCTACAGGGGGCTTATGATGGCTACACCTTC.

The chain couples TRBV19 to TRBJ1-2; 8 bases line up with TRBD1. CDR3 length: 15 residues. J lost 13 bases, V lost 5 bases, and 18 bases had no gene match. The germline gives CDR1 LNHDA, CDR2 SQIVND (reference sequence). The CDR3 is CASSPRDRGFPAGTF. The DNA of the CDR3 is TGTGCCAGTAGTCCTCGAGACAGGGGTTTTCCCGCCGGCACCTTC.

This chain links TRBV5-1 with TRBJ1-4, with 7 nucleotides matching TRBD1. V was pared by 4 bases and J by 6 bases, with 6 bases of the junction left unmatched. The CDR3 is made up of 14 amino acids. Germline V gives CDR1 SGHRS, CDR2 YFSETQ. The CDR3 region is CASSPGGGDEKLFF. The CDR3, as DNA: TGCGCCAGCAGCCCGGGAGGGGGCGATGAAAAACTGTTTTTT.

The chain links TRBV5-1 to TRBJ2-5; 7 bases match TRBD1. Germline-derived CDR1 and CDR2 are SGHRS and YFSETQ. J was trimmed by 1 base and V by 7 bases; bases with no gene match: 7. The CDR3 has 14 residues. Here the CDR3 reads CASEKGASQETQYF. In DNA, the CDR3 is TGCGCCAGCGAGAAGGGGGCGAGCCAAGAGACCCAGTACTTC.

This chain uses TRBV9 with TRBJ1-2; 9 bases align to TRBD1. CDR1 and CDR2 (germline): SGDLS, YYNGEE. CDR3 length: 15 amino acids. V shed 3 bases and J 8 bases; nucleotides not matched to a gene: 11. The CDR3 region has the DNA TGTGCCAGCAGCGGCCGGGACAGGGACTCCTGGGGCTACACCTTC. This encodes CASSGRDRDSWGYTF.

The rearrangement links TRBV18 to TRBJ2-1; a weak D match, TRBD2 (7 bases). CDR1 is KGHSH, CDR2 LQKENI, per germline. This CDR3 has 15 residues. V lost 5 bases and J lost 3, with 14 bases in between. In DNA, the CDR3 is TGTGCCAGCTCAGGGGGGGCTAGCGGCTACAATGAGCAGTTCTTC. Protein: CASSGGASGYNEQFF.